The entry that follows covers one T cell receptor (beta chain) sequence. One junction end does not reproduce the germline sequence, and a read error may be involved. PCR amplification relied on 60 Vbeta primers (plus 13 Jbeta primers). Assay: immunoSEQ multiplex PCR; the TCRdb copy retains only in-frame clones and omits some. The sample comprises 150,000 to 200,000 clones, over 75% of which are singletons, and more than 1.5% rests with the top ten. These data are taken from a study of cytomegalovirus exposure and HLA in healthy donors. CDR1 SGHAT and CDR2 FQNNGV come from the germline V gene. The CDR3 covers 14 residues.

V gene TRBV11-2 combines with J gene TRBJ2-7; 8 bases match TRBD2. This receptor was obtained from a man aged 18 to 30 in good health and CMV-seronegative. Sequenced material: PBMCs. Here the CDR3 reads CASTRSGNSDEQYF. CDR3 in DNA: TGTGCCAGCACTCGTAGCGGGAACTCCGACGAGCAGTACTTC.